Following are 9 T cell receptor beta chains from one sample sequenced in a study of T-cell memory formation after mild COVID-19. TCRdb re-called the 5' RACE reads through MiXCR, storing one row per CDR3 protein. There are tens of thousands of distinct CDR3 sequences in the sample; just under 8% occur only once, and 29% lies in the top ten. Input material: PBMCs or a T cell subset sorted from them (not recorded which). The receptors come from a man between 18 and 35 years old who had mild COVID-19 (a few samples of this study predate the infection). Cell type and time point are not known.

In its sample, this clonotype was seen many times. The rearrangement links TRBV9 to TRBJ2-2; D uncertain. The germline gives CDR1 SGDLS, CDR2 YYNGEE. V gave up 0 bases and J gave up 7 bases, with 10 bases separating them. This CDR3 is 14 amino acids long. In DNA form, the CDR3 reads TGTGCCAGCAGCGTAGCTACGACGATCGGGGAGCTGTTTTTT. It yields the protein CASSVATTIGELFF.

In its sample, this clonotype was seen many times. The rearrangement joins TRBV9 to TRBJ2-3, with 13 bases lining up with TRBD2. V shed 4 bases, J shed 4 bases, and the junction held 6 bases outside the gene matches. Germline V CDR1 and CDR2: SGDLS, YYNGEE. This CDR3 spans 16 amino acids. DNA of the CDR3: TGTGCCAGCAGCCGGGGACTAGCGGGGTTCCCAGATACGCAGTATTTT. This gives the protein CASSRGLAGFPDTQYF.

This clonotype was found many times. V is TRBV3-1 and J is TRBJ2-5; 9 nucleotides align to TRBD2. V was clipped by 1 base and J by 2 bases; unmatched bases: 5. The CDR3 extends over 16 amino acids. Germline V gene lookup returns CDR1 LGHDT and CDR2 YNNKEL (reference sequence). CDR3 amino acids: CASSQVLAGLQETQYF. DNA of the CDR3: TGTGCCAGCAGCCAAGTCCTAGCGGGGTTGCAAGAGACCCAGTACTTC.

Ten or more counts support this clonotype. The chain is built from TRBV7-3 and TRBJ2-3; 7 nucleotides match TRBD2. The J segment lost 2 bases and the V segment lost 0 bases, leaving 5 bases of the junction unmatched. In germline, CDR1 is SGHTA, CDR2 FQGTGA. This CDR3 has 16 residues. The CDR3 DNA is TGTGCCAGCAGCTTAACCAGCGGGGCCTTCACAGATACGCAGTATTTT. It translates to CASSLTSGAFTDTQYF.

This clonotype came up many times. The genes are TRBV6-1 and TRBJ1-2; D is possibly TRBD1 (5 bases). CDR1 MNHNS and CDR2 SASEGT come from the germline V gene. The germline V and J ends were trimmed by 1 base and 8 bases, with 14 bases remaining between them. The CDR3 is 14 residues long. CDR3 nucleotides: TGTGCCAGCAGTGAAGTCCGGCAGGGTGGCGGCTACACCTTC. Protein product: CASSEVRQGGGYTF.

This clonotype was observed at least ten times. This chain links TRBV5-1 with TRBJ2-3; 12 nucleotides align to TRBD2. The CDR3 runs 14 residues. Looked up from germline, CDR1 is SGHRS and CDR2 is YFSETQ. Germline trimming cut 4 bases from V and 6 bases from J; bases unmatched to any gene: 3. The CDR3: CASSAGTSGDTQYF. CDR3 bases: TGCGCCAGCAGCGCCGGGACTAGCGGGGATACGCAGTATTTT.

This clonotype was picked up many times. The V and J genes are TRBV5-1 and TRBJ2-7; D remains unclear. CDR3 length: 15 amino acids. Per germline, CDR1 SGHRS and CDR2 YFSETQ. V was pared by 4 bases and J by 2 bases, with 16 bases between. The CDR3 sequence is CASSPSPGNPYEQYV. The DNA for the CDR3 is TGCGCCAGCAGCCCTTCCCCAGGCAACCCCTACGAGCAGTACGTC.

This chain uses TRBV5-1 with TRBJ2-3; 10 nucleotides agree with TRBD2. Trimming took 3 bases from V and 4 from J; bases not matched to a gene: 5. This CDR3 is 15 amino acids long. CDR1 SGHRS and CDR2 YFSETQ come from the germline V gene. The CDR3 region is CASSSSGRVADTQYF. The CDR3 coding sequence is TGCGCCAGCAGCTCGAGCGGGAGGGTGGCAGATACGCAGTATTTT.

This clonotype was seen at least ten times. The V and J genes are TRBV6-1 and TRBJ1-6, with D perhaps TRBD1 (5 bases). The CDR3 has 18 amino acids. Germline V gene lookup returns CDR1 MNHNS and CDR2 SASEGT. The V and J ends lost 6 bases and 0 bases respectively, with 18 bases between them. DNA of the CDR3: TGTGCCAGCAGCTTGTTGGGGGTCTCCGCCTCCTATAATTCACCCCTCCACTTT. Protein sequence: CASSLLGVSASYNSPLHF.